The sequence of this TCR beta chain was determined in a study of T cell responses to AZD1222 COVID-19 vaccine. Germline V gene lookup returns CDR1 MDHEN and CDR2 SYDVKM. V lost 4 bases, J lost 4 bases, and 14 bases lay in between. This CDR3 is 15 amino acids long. Here immunoSEQ multiplex PCR was the method, and the copy in TCRdb shows in-frame clones only, minus some. The data hold some 150,000 clones, with roughly 90% observed a single time. The sample in question was peripheral blood, obtained on day 0 of AZD1222 vaccination. This chain joins TRBV28 and TRBJ1-5, with a possible D match to TRBD1 (5 bases). The TCR sequence derives from an adult in good health. The CDR3 is CASSSDSGGNQPQHF. The CDR3 nucleotides are TGTGCCAGCAGTTCTGACTCGGGGGGAAATCAGCCCCAGCATTTT. The full variable domain, its missing parts supplied by reference TRBV28 and TRBJ1-5, is DVKVTQSSRYLVKRTGEKVFLECVQDMDHENMFWYRQDPGLGLRLIYFSYDVKMKEKGDIPEGYSVSREKKERFSLILESASTNQTSMYLCASSSDSGGNQPQHFGDGTRLSIL.